This paragraph reports one T cell receptor (beta chain). Antigen unknown. These data originate in a study of a mutant IDH1 vaccine in newly diagnosed glioma. Germline values: CDR1 LNHDA, CDR2 SQIVND (reference sequence). The CDR3 loop spans 15 amino acids. V was trimmed by 4 bases and J by 1 base, leaving 10 bases between them. Time point given: week 47, end of study. Each vaccine dose was 300 ug of mutant IDH1 20-mer peptide, with topical imiquimod. The assay was immunoSEQ multiplex PCR, and TCRdb's table has in-frame clones only and misses some. The table records roughly 30,000 clones, 84% of them present only once.

Sequences were derived from PBMCs, sampled from a glioma patient whose treatment included an IDH1 peptide vaccine. The rearrangement links TRBV19 to TRBJ1-4, with D hard to call. The source of this sequence is a man aged 25 to 40 with glioma. CDR3 nucleotides: TGTGCCAGTAGTACACGGACGGGAACTAATGAAAAACTGTTTTTT. This sequence encodes CASSTRTGTNEKLFF.